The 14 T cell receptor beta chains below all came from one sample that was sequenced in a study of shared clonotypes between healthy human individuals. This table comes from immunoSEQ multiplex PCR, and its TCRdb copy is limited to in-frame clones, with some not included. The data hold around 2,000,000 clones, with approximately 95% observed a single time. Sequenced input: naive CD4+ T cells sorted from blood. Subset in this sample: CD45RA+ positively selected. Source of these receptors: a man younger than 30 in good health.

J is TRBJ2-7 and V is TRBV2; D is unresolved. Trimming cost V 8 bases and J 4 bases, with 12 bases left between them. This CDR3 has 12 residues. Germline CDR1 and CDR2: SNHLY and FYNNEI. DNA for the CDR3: TGTGCCAGCGCAACCGCCCCTTACGAGCAGTACTTC. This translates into CASATAPYEQYF.

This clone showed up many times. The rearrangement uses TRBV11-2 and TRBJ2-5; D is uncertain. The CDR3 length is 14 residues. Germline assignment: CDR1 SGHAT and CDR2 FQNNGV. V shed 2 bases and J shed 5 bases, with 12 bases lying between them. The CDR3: CASSLLTASETQYF. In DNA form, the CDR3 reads TGTGCCAGCAGCTTATTAACGGCCTCGGAGACCCAGTACTTC. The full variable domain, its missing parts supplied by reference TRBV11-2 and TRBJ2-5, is EAGVAQSPRYKIIEKRQSVAFWCNPISGHATLYWYQQILGQGPKLLIQFQNNGVVDDSQLPKDRFSAERLKGVDSTLKIQPAKLEDSAVYLCASSLLTASETQYFGPGTRLLVL.

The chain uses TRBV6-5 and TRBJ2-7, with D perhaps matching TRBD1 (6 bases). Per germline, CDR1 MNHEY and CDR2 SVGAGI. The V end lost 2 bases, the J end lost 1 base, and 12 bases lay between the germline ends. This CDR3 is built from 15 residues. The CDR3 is CASSYTSTGSYEQYF. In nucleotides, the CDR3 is TGTGCCAGCAGTTACACTTCGACAGGATCCTACGAGCAGTACTTC.

The CDR3 spells CASSPRTGVLGTEAFF. The CDR3, as DNA: TGTGCCAGCAGCCCCAGGACAGGGGTATTGGGGACTGAAGCTTTCTTT. This chain uses TRBV7-9 with TRBJ1-1; 9 bases are shared with TRBD1. V lost 5 bases to trimming and J lost 5 bases; unmatched junction nucleotides: 12. CDR1 SEHNR and CDR2 FQNEAQ come from the germline V gene (reference sequence). The CDR3 consists of 16 residues.

CDR3 DNA: TGTGCCAGCAGTCGGGACAGGGGTAGCTATGGCTACACCTTC. The encoded protein is CASSRDRGSYGYTF. The chain uses TRBV28 and TRBJ1-2; 10 nucleotides align to TRBD1. The germline V gene has CDR1 MDHEN and CDR2 SYDVKM. The CDR3 sequence is 14 residues long. Trimming at V came to 5 bases and at J to 4 bases, leaving 4 bases not matched to a gene.

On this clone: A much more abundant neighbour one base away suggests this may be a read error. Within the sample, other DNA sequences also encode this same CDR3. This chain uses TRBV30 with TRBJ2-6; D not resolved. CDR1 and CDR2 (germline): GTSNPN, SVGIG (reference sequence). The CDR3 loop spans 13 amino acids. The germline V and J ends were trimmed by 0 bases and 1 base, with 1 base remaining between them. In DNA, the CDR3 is TGTGCCTGGAGTGTATCTGGGGCCAACGTCCTGACTTTC. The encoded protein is CAWSVSGANVLTF.

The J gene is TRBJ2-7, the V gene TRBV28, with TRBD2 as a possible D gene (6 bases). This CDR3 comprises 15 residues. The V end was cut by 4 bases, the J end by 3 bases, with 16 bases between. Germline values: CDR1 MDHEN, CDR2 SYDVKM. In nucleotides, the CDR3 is TGTGCCAGCAGTTCCGAGGGTCTGGGGGGCTACGAGCAGTACTTC. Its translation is CASSSEGLGGYEQYF.

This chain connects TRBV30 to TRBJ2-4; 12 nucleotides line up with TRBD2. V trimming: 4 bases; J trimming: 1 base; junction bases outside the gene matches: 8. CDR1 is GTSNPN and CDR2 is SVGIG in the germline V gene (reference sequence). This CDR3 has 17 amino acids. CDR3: CAWKGLAGGGAKNIQYF. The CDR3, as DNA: TGTGCCTGGAAGGGCCTAGCGGGAGGGGGTGCCAAAAACATTCAGTACTTC. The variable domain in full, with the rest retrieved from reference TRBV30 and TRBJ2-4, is SQTIHQWPATLVQPVGSPLSLECTVEGTSNPNLYWYRQAAGRGLQLLFYSVGIGQISSEVPQNLSASRPQDRQFILSSKKLLLSDSGFYLCAWKGLAGGGAKNIQYFGAGTRLSVL.

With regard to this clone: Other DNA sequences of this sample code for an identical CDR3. DNA of the CDR3: TGTGCCAGCTCACCTCCAACGGGGGGGATCACAGATACGCAGTATTTT. Translated: CASSPPTGGITDTQYF. The genes are TRBV18 and TRBJ2-3, with 8 bases matching TRBD2. Germline V gene data show CDR1 as KGHSH and CDR2 as LQKENI. Trimming took 3 bases from V and 2 from J; bases not matched to a gene: 7. The CDR3 sequence is 16 residues long. Drawing the rest from reference TRBV18 and TRBJ2-3, the complete variable domain is NAGVMQNPRHLVRRRGQEARLRCSPMKGHSHVYWYRQLPEEGLKFMVYLQKENIIDESGMPKERFSAEFPKEGPSILRIQQVVRGDSAAYFCASSPPTGGITDTQYFGPGTRLTVL.

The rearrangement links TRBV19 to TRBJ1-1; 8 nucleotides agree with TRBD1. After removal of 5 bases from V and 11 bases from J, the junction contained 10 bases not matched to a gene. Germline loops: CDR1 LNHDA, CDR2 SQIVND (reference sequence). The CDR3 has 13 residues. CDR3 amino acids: CASSGGRTGRAFF. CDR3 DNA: TGTGCCAGTAGTGGAGGAAGGACAGGGAGGGCTTTCTTT.

CDR3 sequence: CAWSVVLHTEAFF. Here the CDR3 DNA reads TGTGCCTGGAGTGTTGTCCTGCACACTGAAGCTTTCTTT. This rearrangement joins TRBV30 to TRBJ1-1; D not resolved. Germline loops: CDR1 GTSNPN, CDR2 SVGIG (reference sequence). The CDR3 totals 13 residues. The V end lost 0 bases, the J end lost 3 bases, and 8 bases lay between the germline ends. Full variable domain (missing parts from reference TRBV30 and TRBJ1-1): SQTIHQWPATLVQPVGSPLSLECTVEGTSNPNLYWYRQAAGRGLQLLFYSVGIGQISSEVPQNLSASRPQDRQFILSSKKLLLSDSGFYLCAWSVVLHTEAFFGQGTRLTVV.

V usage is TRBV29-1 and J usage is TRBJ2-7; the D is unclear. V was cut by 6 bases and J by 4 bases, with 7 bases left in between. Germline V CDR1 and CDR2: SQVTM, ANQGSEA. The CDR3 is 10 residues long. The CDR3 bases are TGCAGCGTCGCGGATTACGAGCAGTACTTC. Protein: CSVADYEQYF.

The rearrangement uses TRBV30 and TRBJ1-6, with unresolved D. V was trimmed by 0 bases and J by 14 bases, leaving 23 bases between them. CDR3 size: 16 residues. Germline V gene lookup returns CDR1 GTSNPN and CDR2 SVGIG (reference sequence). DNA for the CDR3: TGTGCCTGGAGTGTTCATAGGCGGCTAATGGGTTTATCCCTCCACTTT. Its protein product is CAWSVHRRLMGLSLHF.

The CDR3, as DNA: TGTGCCAGCAGCCTTTCCGGTAGCAATCAGCCCCAGCATTTT. This gives the protein CASSLSGSNQPQHF. The chain is built from TRBV6-5 and TRBJ1-5; D gene uncertain. Trimming stripped 6 bases from V and 0 bases from J, with 9 bases between. Germline values: CDR1 MNHEY, CDR2 SVGAGI. This CDR3 contains 14 residues.